The 19 T cell receptor beta chains below were found in one sample sequenced in a study of blood T cell repertoires in COVID-19. TCRdb keeps only in-frame clones here, not all; method: immunoSEQ multiplex PCR. The repertoire holds roughly 20,000 clones, with roughly nine tenths as singletons. Sequencing was done on a sample of peripheral blood. These receptors were collected from a human donor with active COVID-19. The donor label of this sample is uncertain.

The chain carries TRBV5-1 and TRBJ2-1, with 12 nucleotides matching TRBD2. Trimming cost V 4 bases and J 10 bases; bases outside gene matches: 6. CDR3 size: 14 residues. The V gene's germline CDR1 is SGHRS and CDR2 YFSETQ. In DNA, the CDR3 is TGCGCCAGCAGCAGAACTAGCGGGGGGCCAGAGCAGTTCTTC. This gives the protein CASSRTSGGPEQFF.

V and J are TRBV2 and TRBJ2-3; 11 positions agree with TRBD2. Germline loops: CDR1 SNHLY, CDR2 FYNNEI. The CDR3 runs to 15 residues. V lost 6 bases and J lost 1; bases outside the gene matches: 3. The CDR3 DNA reads as TGTGCCAGCAGGGTGACTAGCGGGGGCACAGATACGCAGTATTTT. It translates to CASRVTSGGTDTQYF. The whole variable domain, filled in from reference TRBV2 and TRBJ2-3, reads EPEVTQTPSHQVTQMGQEVILRCVPISNHLYFYWYRQILGQKVEFLVSFYNNEISEKSEIFDDQFSVERPDGSNFTLKIRSTKLEDSAMYFCASRVTSGGTDTQYFGPGTRLTVL.

This clone was observed once. This chain joins TRBV5-1 and TRBJ2-5, with 9 bases matching TRBD2. This CDR3 region has 16 residues. Trimming removed 0 bases from V and 2 bases from J; junction bases left unmatched: 5. Germline loops: CDR1 SGHRS, CDR2 YFSETQ. The CDR3 protein is CASSLAASGVQETQYF. As DNA, the CDR3 is TGCGCCAGCAGCTTGGCCGCTAGCGGGGTACAAGAGACCCAGTACTTC.

This chain connects TRBV20-1 to TRBJ2-1; possible D gene TRBD2, 5 bases. This CDR3 spans 11 amino acids. Germline V gives CDR1 DFQATT, CDR2 SNEGSKA (reference sequence). For the CDR3, the DNA is TGCAGCCGACTAAGGGACAATGAGCAGTTCTTC. It translates to CSRLRDNEQFF.

The genes are TRBV9 and TRBJ1-2; D possibly corresponds to TRBD1 (6 bases). The V gene lost 0 bases and the J gene lost 8 bases, with 11 bases spanning the gap. Germline CDR1 reads SGDLS; CDR2 reads YYNGEE. The CDR3 has 13 residues. The CDR3 here is CASSVGDIGGYTF. CDR3 sequence (DNA): TGTGCCAGCAGCGTAGGGGACATAGGGGGCTACACCTTC.

The chain is built from TRBV5-4 and TRBJ2-3; TRBD2 matches 11 bases. The CDR3 extends over 15 amino acids. Germline CDR1 and CDR2: SGHNT and YYREEE (reference sequence). With 7 bases clipped from V and 4 bases from J, the junction kept 8 bases outside the gene matches. The CDR3 protein is CASGLAGSLADTQYF. The CDR3 DNA reads as TGTGCCAGCGGACTAGCGGGTTCCCTTGCAGATACGCAGTATTTT.

V is TRBV12-5 and J is TRBJ2-3, with 12 bases fitting TRBD2. The CDR3 length is 17 residues. V lost 6 bases to trimming and J lost 5 bases; unmatched junction nucleotides: 12. Germline V gene sequence: CDR1 LGHNT, CDR2 FRNRAP. Here the CDR3 reads CASGPRASGGAIDTQYF. CDR3 nucleotides: TGTGCTAGTGGCCCGAGGGCTAGCGGGGGGGCCATAGATACGCAGTATTTT.

The chain has TRBV7-9 and TRBJ1-3, with D unresolved. Germline V gene data show CDR1 as SEHNR and CDR2 as FQNEAQ (reference sequence). CDR3 length equals 13 residues. V was cut by 1 base and J by 3 bases, with 4 bases left in between. The CDR3 bases are TGTGCCAGCAGCTTAGATAGTGGAAACACCATATATTTT. Translating gives CASSLDSGNTIYF.

This clone was observed once. The chain uses TRBV7-9 and TRBJ2-3, with 11 positions matching TRBD2. CDR1 is SEHNR, CDR2 FQNEAQ, per germline (reference sequence). J gave up 0 bases and V 5 bases, and 1 base lay outside the gene matches. The length of the CDR3 is 15 residues. The CDR3 protein is CASSRTSGSTDTQYF. The CDR3 nucleotides are TGTGCCAGCAGCAGGACTAGCGGGAGCACAGATACGCAGTATTTT.

CDR3 region: CASSRVGQGRGNEQFF. As DNA, the CDR3 is TGTGCCAGCAGCCGGGTGGGACAGGGACGAGGGAATGAGCAGTTCTTC. This rearrangement joins TRBV11-3 to TRBJ2-1, with 9 bases lining up with TRBD1. The CDR3 is made up of 16 amino acids. Germline trimming cut 5 bases from V and 7 bases from J; bases unmatched to any gene: 12. Per the germline V gene, CDR1 is SGHNT and CDR2 is YENEEA. Based on the CDR3 plus reference TRBV11-3 and TRBJ2-1, the full variable domain is EAGVVQSPRYKIIEKKQPVAFWCNPISGHNTLYWYLQNLGQGPELLIRYENEEAVDDSQLPKDRFSAERLKGVDSTLKIQPAELGDSAVYLCASSRVGQGRGNEQFFGPGTRLTVL.

The gene calls are TRBV24-1 and TRBJ2-7; TRBD2 might be the D (5 bases). CDR1 KGHDR and CDR2 SFDVKD come from the germline V gene. V was pared by 0 bases and J by 9 bases, with 8 bases between. The CDR3 extends over 12 amino acids. CDR3 in DNA: TGTGCCACCAGTGATTTGGTTGGGAGGCAGTACTTC. Residues: CATSDLVGRQYF.

Only one count was recorded for this clone. V and J are TRBV5-1 and TRBJ2-7, with D maybe TRBD2 (5 bases). Trimming took off 2 bases at V and 7 bases at J, with 16 bases between the two ends. CDR3 length: 14 amino acids. Germline CDR1 reads SGHRS; CDR2 reads YFSETQ. The CDR3 sequence: CASSLYPGSGEQYF. The CDR3 nucleotides read TGCGCCAGCAGCTTATACCCGGGAAGTGGGGAGCAGTACTTC.

The chain links TRBV7-8 to TRBJ2-2; 10 bases match TRBD2. The junction had 9 bases not matched to a gene; V was cut back by 5 bases and J by 3 bases. The CDR3 contains 17 residues. CDR1 is SGHVS and CDR2 is FQNEAQ in the germline V gene. CDR3 bases: TGTGCCAGCAGCCTCGGGGCTAGCGGGAGTTACACCGGGGAGCTGTTTTTT. It is translated as CASSLGASGSYTGELFF.

This sequence joins TRBV2 and TRBJ1-4, with TRBD1 identical over 7 bases. This CDR3 has 14 amino acids. In germline, CDR1 is SNHLY, CDR2 FYNNEI. Trimming took 6 bases from V and 8 from J; bases not matched to a gene: 9. DNA for the CDR3: TGTGCCAGCAGGGGACGACAGGGTTACGAAAAACTGTTTTTT. This codes for CASRGRQGYEKLFF.

The chain joins TRBV11-2 to TRBJ2-7; a possible D gene is TRBD1 (6 bases). The CDR3 runs 13 residues. V shed 4 bases and J shed 2 bases, with 9 bases lying between them. Germline-derived CDR1 and CDR2 are SGHAT and FQNNGV. The CDR3 nucleotides are TGTGCCAGCAGCTCCGGACAGCCCTACGAGCAGTACTTC. It translates to CASSSGQPYEQYF.

V gene TRBV4-2 combines with J gene TRBJ2-2; D might be TRBD1 (5 bases). The germline V gene encodes CDR1 LGHNA and CDR2 YNFKEQ. The V end lost 1 base, the J end lost 7 bases, and 19 bases lay between the germline ends. This CDR3 is built from 17 residues. The CDR3 DNA follows: TGTGCCAGCAGCCAAGTGGGCCCAGGGAAGGGCCACGGGGAGCTGTTTTTT. It is translated as CASSQVGPGKGHGELFF.

Remarks on this clone: Germline and junction disagree at one end, which may indicate a read error. The chain joins TRBV6-5 to TRBJ1-1, with TRBD1 as a possible D gene (5 bases). The CDR3 length is 14 residues. Germline V gene sequence: CDR1 MNHEY, CDR2 SVGAGI. CDR3: CASSDSGRRTEAFF. The CDR3 DNA follows: TGTGCCAGCAGTGACTCAGGGAGACGGACTGAAGCTTTCTTT.

In its sample, this clone was seen once. V is TRBV5-1 and J is TRBJ1-1; no reliable D call. The ends were cut back, 5 bases at V and 0 bases at J, with 8 bases in the middle. Germline V gene sequence: CDR1 SGHRS, CDR2 YFSETQ. The CDR3 spans 13 residues. The CDR3 is CASRERVNTEAFF. The CDR3 DNA is TGCGCCAGCAGGGAGAGGGTGAACACTGAAGCTTTCTTT.

The chain carries TRBV7-9 and TRBJ1-1; D not resolved. CDR1 SEHNR and CDR2 FQNEAQ come from the germline V gene (reference sequence). This CDR3 region has 14 residues. Deletions cut 0 bases from V and 2 bases from J, with 7 bases between. CDR3 sequence reads: CASSLAELNTEAFF. CDR3 in DNA: TGTGCCAGCAGCTTAGCAGAGTTAAACACTGAAGCTTTCTTT.